The text below deals with one T cell receptor (beta chain). These data come from a study of blood T cell repertoires in COVID-19. Sequencing was performed with immunoSEQ multiplex PCR; in TCRdb, only in-frame clones are kept and a portion is missing. The profile shows 75,000 to 95,000 clones, about 87% of them singletons. V dropped 5 bases and J dropped 3; count of bases not matched to a gene: 8. The CDR3 totals 17 residues. CDR1 and CDR2 from the germline V gene are SGHTA and FQGNSA. What was sequenced was peripheral blood. The V gene is TRBV7-2, the J gene TRBJ2-3, with 13 bases lining up with TRBD2. The receptor comes from a man aged 45-65 years with active COVID-19. The CDR3 reads CASSPFLLAGGTDTQYF. The CDR3 bases are TGTGCCAGCAGCCCCTTCCTACTAGCGGGGGGGACAGATACGCAGTATTTT.